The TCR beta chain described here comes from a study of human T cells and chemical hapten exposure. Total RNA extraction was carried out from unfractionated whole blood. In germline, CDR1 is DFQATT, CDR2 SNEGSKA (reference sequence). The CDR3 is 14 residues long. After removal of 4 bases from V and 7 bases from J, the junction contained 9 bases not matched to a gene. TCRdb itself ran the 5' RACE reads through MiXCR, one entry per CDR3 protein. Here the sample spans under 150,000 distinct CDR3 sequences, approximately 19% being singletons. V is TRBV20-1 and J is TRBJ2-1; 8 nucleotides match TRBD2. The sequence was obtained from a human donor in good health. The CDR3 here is CSANGRAIRNEQFF. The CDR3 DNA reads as TGCAGTGCTAACGGGAGGGCCATAAGAAATGAGCAGTTCTTC.